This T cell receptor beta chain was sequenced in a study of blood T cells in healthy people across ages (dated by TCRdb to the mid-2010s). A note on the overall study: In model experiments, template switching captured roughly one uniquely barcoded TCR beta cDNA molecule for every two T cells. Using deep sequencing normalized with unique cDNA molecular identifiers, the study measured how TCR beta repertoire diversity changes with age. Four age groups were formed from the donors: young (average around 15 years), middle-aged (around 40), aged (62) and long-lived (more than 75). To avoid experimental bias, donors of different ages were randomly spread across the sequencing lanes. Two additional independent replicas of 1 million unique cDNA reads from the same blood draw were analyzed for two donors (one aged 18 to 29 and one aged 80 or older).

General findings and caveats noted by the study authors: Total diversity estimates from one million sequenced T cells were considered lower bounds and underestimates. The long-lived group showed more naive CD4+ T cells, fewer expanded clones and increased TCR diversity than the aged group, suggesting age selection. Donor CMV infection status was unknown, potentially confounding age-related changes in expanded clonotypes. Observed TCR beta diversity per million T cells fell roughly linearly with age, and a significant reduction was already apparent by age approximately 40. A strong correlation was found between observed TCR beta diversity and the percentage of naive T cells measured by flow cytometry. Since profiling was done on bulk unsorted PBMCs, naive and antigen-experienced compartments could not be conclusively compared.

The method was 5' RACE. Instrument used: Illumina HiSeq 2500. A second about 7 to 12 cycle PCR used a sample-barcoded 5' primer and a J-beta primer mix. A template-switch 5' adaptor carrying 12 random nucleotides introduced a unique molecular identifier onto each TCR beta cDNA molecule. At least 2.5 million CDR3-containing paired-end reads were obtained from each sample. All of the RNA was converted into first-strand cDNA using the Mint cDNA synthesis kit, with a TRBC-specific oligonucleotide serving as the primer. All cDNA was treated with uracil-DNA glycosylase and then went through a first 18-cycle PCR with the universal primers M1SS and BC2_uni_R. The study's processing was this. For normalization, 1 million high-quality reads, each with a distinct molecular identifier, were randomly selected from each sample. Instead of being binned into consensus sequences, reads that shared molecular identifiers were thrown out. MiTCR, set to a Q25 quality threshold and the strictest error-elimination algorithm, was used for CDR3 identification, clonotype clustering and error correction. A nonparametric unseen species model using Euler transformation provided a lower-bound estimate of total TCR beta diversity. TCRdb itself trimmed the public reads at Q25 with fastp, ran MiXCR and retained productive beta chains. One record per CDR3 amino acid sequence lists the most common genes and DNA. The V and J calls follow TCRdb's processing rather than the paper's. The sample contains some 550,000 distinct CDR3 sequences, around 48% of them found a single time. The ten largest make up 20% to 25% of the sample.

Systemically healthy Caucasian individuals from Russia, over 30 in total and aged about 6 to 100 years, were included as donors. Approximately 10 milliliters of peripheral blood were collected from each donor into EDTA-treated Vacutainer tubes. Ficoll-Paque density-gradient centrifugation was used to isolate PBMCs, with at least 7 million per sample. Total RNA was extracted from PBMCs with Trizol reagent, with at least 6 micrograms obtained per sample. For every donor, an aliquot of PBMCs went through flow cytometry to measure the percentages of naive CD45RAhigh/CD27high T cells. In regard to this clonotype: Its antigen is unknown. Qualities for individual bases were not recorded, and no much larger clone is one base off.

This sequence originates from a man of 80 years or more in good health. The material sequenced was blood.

In nucleotides, the sequence is TGCAGTGCCCCCGCCCATTGGACAGGTACGGGTGAGCAGTTCTTC. Translated, this is CSAPAHWTGTGEQFF. The V and J segments used are TRBV20-1 and TRBJ2-1, with 7 middle bases fitting TRBD1. Trimming removed 6 bases from V and 9 bases from J; the gene matches leave 17 bases unexplained. Taken from cysteine to phenylalanine, the CDR3 has 15 residues. Only CDR3 DNA remains: 45 bases, in frame from the first base. Looking up the germline V gene (reference sequence) yields CDR1 DFQATT and CDR2 SNEGSKA.